The rows below give T cell receptor beta chains drawn from one sample of a study of blood T cell repertoires in COVID-19. The table came from immunoSEQ multiplex PCR; TCRdb's copy has only in-frame clones and leaves some out. The data show tens of thousands of clones, roughly 87% seen once. Sequencing input: peripheral blood. The receptor set was obtained from a woman of 80 years or more with COVID-19, enrolled during active disease. Each CDR3 is given with its conserved first and last residue. The D gene is left open where the match is weak. The size of a clone is reported for some rows only, either as once, few or many, or as a class for expanded clones.

clone size	V gene	D gene	J gene	CDR3 protein	CDR3 DNA
-	TRBV2	TRBD2	TRBJ2-7	CASSSPGGSYEQYF	TGTGCCAGCAGTTCCCCGGGGGGGTCCTACGAGCAGTACTTC
-	TRBV30	-	TRBJ1-1	CAWSLSRGPRTEAFF	TGTGCCTGGAGTTTGTCCAGGGGACCGAGGACTGAAGCTTTCTTT
-	TRBV19	-	TRBJ1-1	CASIAARGRGSTTEAFF	TGTGCCAGTATAGCCGCCCGTGGGCGGGGCTCTACCACTGAAGCTTTCTTT
-	TRBV19	TRBD1	TRBJ2-2	CASSRTGANTGELFF	TGTGCCAGTAGTAGGACAGGGGCGAACACCGGGGAGCTGTTTTTT
few	TRBV7-2	TRBD1	TRBJ1-2	CASSLLGTGTYNYGYTF	TGTGCCAGCAGCTTACTGGGGACAGGGACTTATAACTATGGCTACACCTTC
-	TRBV7-2	-	TRBJ1-1	CASSLGVGGLEAFF	TGTGCCAGCAGCTTAGGTGTCGGAGGGCTTGAAGCTTTCTTT
-	TRBV18	-	TRBJ1-4	CASSPPLGAYEKLFF	TGTGCCAGCTCACCACCGTTAGGGGCTTATGAAAAACTGTTTTTT
-	TRBV6-5	TRBD1	TRBJ2-5	CASRFTGGGETQYF	TGTGCCAGCAGATTCACAGGGGGCGGAGAGACCCAGTACTTC
-	TRBV5-1	-	TRBJ2-3	CASSLARGPLDTQYF	TGCGCCAGCAGCTTGGCCAGGGGCCCCTTGGATACGCAGTATTTT
-	TRBV5-4	TRBD1	TRBJ1-1	CASSRNRGNTEAFF	TGTGCCAGCAGCCGGAACAGGGGGAACACTGAAGCTTTCTTT
-	TRBV5-1	TRBD2	TRBJ2-5	CASSLVLAGEETQYF	TGCGCCAGCAGCTTGGTTTTAGCGGGGGAAGAGACCCAGTACTTC
-	TRBV24-1	TRBD2	TRBJ2-7	CATSDLGGDEQYF	TGTGCCACCAGTGATTTGGGGGGGGACGAGCAGTACTTC
-	TRBV5-4	TRBD2	TRBJ2-7	CASSLIGSGGFEQYF	TGTGCCAGCAGCTTGATAGGTAGCGGGGGATTCGAGCAGTACTTC
-	TRBV18	TRBD1	TRBJ2-5	CASSPPLGQGETQYF	TGTGCCAGCTCACCACCACTAGGACAGGGGGAGACCCAGTACTTC
-	TRBV20-1	TRBD2	TRBJ2-3	CSASGLAGDRWGTDTQYF	TGCAGTGCTAGTGGACTAGCGGGGGATCGATGGGGCACAGATACGCAGTATTTT
-	TRBV6-6	TRBD1	TRBJ1-2	CASRAGTGVYGYTF	TGTGCCAGCAGGGCCGGGACAGGGGTCTATGGCTACACCTTC
-	TRBV4-2	-	TRBJ1-6	CASSRVPGNSPLHF	TGTGCCAGCAGCCGCGTACCGGGTAATTCACCCCTCCACTTT
-	TRBV11-2	-	TRBJ1-1	CASSLVAGKNTEAFF	TGTGCCAGCAGCTTAGTGGCGGGAAAGAACACTGAAGCTTTCTTT
-	TRBV3-1/TRBV3-2	-	TRBJ2-1	CASSNVVSEQFF	TGTGCCAGCAGCAATGTGGTGAGTGAGCAGTTCTTC
-	TRBV9	-	TRBJ1-1	CASSGSSTANTEAFF	TGTGCCAGCAGCGGATCATCGACAGCGAACACTGAAGCTTTCTTT
-	TRBV25-1	-	TRBJ2-7	CASSDAGSVGEQYF	TGTGCCAGCAGTGATGCGGGTTCGGTAGGCGAGCAGTACTTC
-	TRBV19	TRBD1	TRBJ2-2	CASIRDRDTGELFF	TGTGCCAGTATACGGGACAGGGACACCGGGGAGCTGTTTTTT
-	TRBV7-2	TRBD1	TRBJ1-4	CASSPDRGLREKLFF	TGTGCCAGCAGCCCTGACAGGGGGTTACGTGAAAAACTGTTTTTT
-	TRBV12-3/TRBV12-4	-	TRBJ2-2	CASGPSGGELFF	TGTGCCAGCGGCCCCTCGGGCGGGGAGCTGTTTTTT
-	TRBV30	TRBD1	TRBJ1-2	CAWSVQTGVIRGYTF	TGTGCCTGGAGTGTCCAGACAGGGGTCATTCGGGGCTACACCTTC
-	TRBV7-2	TRBD2	TRBJ2-3	CASSLGTSGGRTDTQYF	TGTGCCAGCAGCTTAGGGACTAGCGGGGGTCGGACAGATACGCAGTATTTT
once	TRBV5-6	TRBD2	TRBJ2-1	CASSLGLAGYNEQFF	TGTGCCAGCAGCTTGGGACTAGCGGGTTACAATGAGCAGTTCTTC
-	TRBV9	-	TRBJ1-6	CASSPRQASLFSPLHF	TGTGCCAGCAGCCCCCGTCAGGCTTCACTGTTCTCACCCCTCCACTTT
few	TRBV5-1	-	TRBJ1-2	CASSLSGPDGYTF	TGCGCCAGCAGCTTGAGCGGTCCCGATGGCTACACCTTC